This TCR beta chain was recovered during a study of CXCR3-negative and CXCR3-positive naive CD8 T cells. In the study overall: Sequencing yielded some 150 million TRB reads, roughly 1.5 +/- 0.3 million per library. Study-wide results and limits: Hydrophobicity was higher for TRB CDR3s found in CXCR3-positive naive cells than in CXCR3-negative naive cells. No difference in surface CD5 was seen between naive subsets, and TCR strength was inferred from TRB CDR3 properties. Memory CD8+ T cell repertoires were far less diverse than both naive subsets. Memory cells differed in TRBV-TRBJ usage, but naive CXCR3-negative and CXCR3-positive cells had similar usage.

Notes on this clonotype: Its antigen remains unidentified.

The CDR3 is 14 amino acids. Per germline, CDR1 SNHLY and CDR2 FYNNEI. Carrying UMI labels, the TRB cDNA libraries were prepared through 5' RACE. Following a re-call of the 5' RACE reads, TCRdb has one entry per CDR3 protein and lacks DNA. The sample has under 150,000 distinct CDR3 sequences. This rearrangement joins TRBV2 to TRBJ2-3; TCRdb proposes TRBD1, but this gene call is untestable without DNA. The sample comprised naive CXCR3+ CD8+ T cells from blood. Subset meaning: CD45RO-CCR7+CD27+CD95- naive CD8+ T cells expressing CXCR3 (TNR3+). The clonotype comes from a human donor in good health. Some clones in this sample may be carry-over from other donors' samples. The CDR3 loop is CASSPWERTDTQYF.